This T cell receptor beta chain was sequenced in a study of blood T cell repertoires in COVID-19. Between the trimmed V and J ends, which lost 4 bases and 7 bases, there was a span of 16 bases. The CDR3 runs 14 residues. Germline-derived CDR1 and CDR2 are SNHLY and FYNNEI. Sequenced by immunoSEQ multiplex PCR; TCRdb stores in-frame clones only, minus some. Of hundreds of thousands of clones listed, roughly 89% are singletons. The V call is TRBV2, the J call TRBJ1-1, with a possible D match to TRBD1 (6 bases). The sequencing sample was made of peripheral blood. This receptor was identified in a woman under 30 who had recovered from COVID-19. Here the CDR3 reads CASSGGLPQGEAFF. In DNA, the CDR3 is TGTGCCAGCAGTGGAGGACTTCCACAGGGTGAAGCTTTCTTT.